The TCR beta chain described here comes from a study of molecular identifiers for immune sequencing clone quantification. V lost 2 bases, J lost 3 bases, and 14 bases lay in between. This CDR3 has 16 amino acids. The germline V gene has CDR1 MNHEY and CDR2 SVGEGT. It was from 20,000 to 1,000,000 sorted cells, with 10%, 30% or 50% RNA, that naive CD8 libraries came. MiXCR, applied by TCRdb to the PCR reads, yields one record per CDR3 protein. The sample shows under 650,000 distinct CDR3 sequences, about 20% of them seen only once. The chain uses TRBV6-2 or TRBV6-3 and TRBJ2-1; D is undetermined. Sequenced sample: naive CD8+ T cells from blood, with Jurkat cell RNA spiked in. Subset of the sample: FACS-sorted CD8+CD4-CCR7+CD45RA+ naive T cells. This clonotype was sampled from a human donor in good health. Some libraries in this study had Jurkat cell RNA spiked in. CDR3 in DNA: TGTGCCAGCAGTTACACGGAGACTGGGGACTACAATGAGCAGTTCTTC. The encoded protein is CASSYTETGDYNEQFF.